The 10 T cell receptor beta chains given below trace back to one sample, sequenced in a study of T cells after yellow fever vaccination. MiXCR was run by TCRdb on the 5' RACE reads, yielding one entry per CDR3 protein. The table includes some 670,000 distinct CDR3 sequences, around an eighth detected once. Source: PBMCs, taken on the day of the yellow fever booster vaccination. These receptors all come from a man aged 25 to 40 who received the YFV17D yellow fever vaccine.

This clonotype was counted only a few times. The J gene is TRBJ2-2, the V gene TRBV2; D remains unclear. The CDR3 extends over 15 amino acids. Germline V gene sequence: CDR1 SNHLY, CDR2 FYNNEI. Trimming left V 7 bases short and J 4 bases short, with 16 bases between. CDR3 region: CASNLYGEITGELFF. The CDR3 DNA follows: TGTGCCAGCAACTTATACGGAGAGATCACCGGGGAGCTGTTTTTT.

The rearrangement uses TRBV6-1 and TRBJ2-5; possibly TRBD1 for D (6 bases). There are 15 residues in the CDR3. CDR1 and CDR2 from the germline V gene are MNHNS and SASEGT. V was pared by 8 bases and J by 1 base, with 17 bases between. CDR3 residues: CASFDGQTLQETQYF. The CDR3 region has the DNA TGTGCCAGCTTCGACGGACAGACACTCCAAGAGACCCAGTACTTC.

This chain joins TRBV12-3 or TRBV12-4 and TRBJ2-7; maybe TRBD2 (5 bases). Trimming stripped 1 base from V and 5 bases from J, with 12 bases between. The CDR3 is 14 residues long. The CDR3 spells CASSLGAGGHEQYF. CDR3 sequence (DNA): TGTGCCAGCAGTTTAGGGGCAGGAGGCCACGAGCAGTACTTC.

The chain carries TRBV30 and TRBJ2-1, with D maybe TRBD2 (6 bases). Trimming pared 2 bases from V and 6 bases from J, leaving 14 bases between. Germline CDR1 reads GTSNPN; CDR2 reads SVGIG (reference sequence). The length of the CDR3 is 14 residues. CDR3 region: CAWSMGGKINEQFF. The CDR3, as DNA: TGTGCCTGGAGTATGGGCGGGAAAATCAATGAGCAGTTCTTC.

This clonotype showed up just a few times. CDR3 nucleotide sequence: TGTGCCAGCAGCTTGTCACTAGCGGGTAACAATGAGCAGTTCTTC. It is translated as CASSLSLAGNNEQFF. This chain links TRBV5-6 with TRBJ2-1; TRBD2 matches 9 bases. This CDR3 contains 15 residues. The V segment lost 1 base and the J segment 5 bases; nucleotides outside the gene matches: 4. From germline, CDR1 is SGHDT and CDR2 YYEEEE.

Here the CDR3 DNA reads TGTGCCAGCAGAGCGGGACTAGGGGATGAGCAGTTCTTC. Its translation is CASRAGLGDEQFF. The chain uses TRBV7-2 and TRBJ2-1, with TRBD2 matching 8 bases. The CDR3 consists of 13 residues. J was trimmed by 8 bases and V by 6 bases; bases with no gene match: 6. CDR1 and CDR2 from the germline V gene are SGHTA and FQGNSA. The whole variable domain, remainder taken from reference TRBV7-2 and TRBJ2-1, is GAGVSQSPSNKVTEKGKDVELRCDPISGHTALYWYRQSLGQGLEFLIYFQGNSAPDKSGLPSDRFSAERTGGSVSTLTIQRTQQEDSAVYLCASRAGLGDEQFFGPGTRLTVL.

This clonotype was observed a handful of times. The rearrangement uses TRBV7-2 and TRBJ2-7; a weak D match, TRBD2 (6 bases). Germline V gives CDR1 SGHTA, CDR2 FQGNSA. The CDR3 consists of 14 residues. V was clipped by 6 bases and J by 1 base, with 13 bases between them. CDR3 nucleotides: TGTGCCAGCAGTGCTAGCGCTTTTTCCTACGAGCAGTACTTC. It encodes CASSASAFSYEQYF.

This clonotype was seen only a few times. The chain employs TRBV7-8 and TRBJ1-1; TRBD1 matches at 7 bases. Per the germline V gene, CDR1 is SGHVS and CDR2 is FQNEAQ. V lost 0 bases and J lost 8; bases outside the gene matches: 6. This CDR3 contains 14 residues. The CDR3 sequence is CASSLAEIGGEAFF. CDR3 nucleotides: TGTGCCAGCAGCTTAGCGGAGATAGGGGGCGAAGCTTTCTTT.

This clonotype was counted at least ten times. The rearrangement uses TRBV24-1 and TRBJ2-5; TRBD2 matches 8 bases. The length of the CDR3 is 16 residues. Trimming at V came to 4 bases and at J to 1 base, leaving 7 bases not matched to a gene. Germline V CDR1 and CDR2: KGHDR, SFDVKD. The CDR3 bases are TGTGCCACCAGTGACCGGACTAGCACTTCCCAAGAGACCCAGTACTTC. Encoded protein: CATSDRTSTSQETQYF.

This clonotype was counted only a few times. The CDR3 nucleotides are TGTGCCAGCAGCTTAGCCTGGGACAGGGCAGGAGGTTTAAACACTGAAGCTTTCTTT. Translated: CASSLAWDRAGGLNTEAFF. The chain has TRBV7-6 and TRBJ1-1, with 9 positions matching TRBD1. Germline values: CDR1 SGHVS, CDR2 FNYEAQ. V shed 0 bases and J 2 bases; nucleotides not matched to a gene: 13. CDR3 size: 19 residues. Full variable domain (outside the CDR3, taken from reference TRBV7-6 and TRBJ1-1): GAGVSQSPRYKVTKRGQDVALRCDPISGHVSLYWYRQALGQGPEFLTYFNYEAQQDKSGLPNDRFSAERPEGSISTLTIQRTEQRDSAMYRCASSLAWDRAGGLNTEAFFGQGTRLTVV.